What follows are 19 T cell receptor beta chains derived from one specimen sequenced in a study of T cell responses to AZD1222 COVID-19 vaccine. The protocol was immunoSEQ multiplex PCR, while the TCRdb copy is restricted to in-frame clones and leaves out a portion. The sample lists 35,000 to 55,000 clones; around four fifths were seen once. The sequencing here drew on peripheral blood, taken 28 days after the second dose of the MenACWY control vaccine. These receptors all stem from an adult who received the MenACWY meningococcal vaccine as a control.

The DNA for the CDR3 is TGTGCCAGTAGTCCCGGGCAGGGAGTAGGGGCTGAAGCTTTCTTT. The encoded protein is CASSPGQGVGAEAFF. This chain connects TRBV19 to TRBJ1-1; maybe TRBD1 (5 bases). The CDR3 has 15 residues. The V end was cut by 5 bases, the J end by 6 bases, with 19 bases between. Germline assignment: CDR1 LNHDA and CDR2 SQIVND (reference sequence).

The chain carries TRBV11-2 and TRBJ1-1; a possible D gene is TRBD1 (6 bases). V lost 3 bases and J lost 0, with 11 bases in between. Germline lookup yields CDR1 SGHAT and CDR2 FQNNGV. This CDR3 has 15 amino acids. The CDR3 region is CASSFLTGLNTEAFF. In DNA form, the CDR3 reads TGTGCCAGCAGCTTCCTGACAGGTCTGAACACTGAAGCTTTCTTT. Together with reference TRBV11-2 and TRBJ1-1, the CDR3 gives the full variable domain: EAGVAQSPRYKIIEKRQSVAFWCNPISGHATLYWYQQILGQGPKLLIQFQNNGVVDDSQLPKDRFSAERLKGVDSTLKIQPAKLEDSAVYLCASSFLTGLNTEAFFGQGTRLTVV.

The rearrangement links TRBV28 to TRBJ1-6; D unclear. CDR3 length equals 15 residues. In germline, CDR1 is MDHEN, CDR2 SYDVKM. Trimming removed 8 bases from V and 5 bases from J, with 16 bases in between. The CDR3 nucleotides are TGTGCCAGCCTACCGTCCGGCAGGCATAATTCACCCCTCCACTTT. Translation: CASLPSGRHNSPLHF.

This clone was detected once. V usage is TRBV19 and J usage is TRBJ2-5; D is unresolved. CDR1 is LNHDA, CDR2 SQIVND, per germline (reference sequence). V lost 5 bases to trimming and J lost 4 bases, with 20 bases between them. CDR3 length equals 16 residues. The CDR3 DNA sequence: TGTGCCAGTAGTCGAATTCTGACACCGTTGGGAGAGACCCAGTACTTC. Translating gives CASSRILTPLGETQYF.

This chain uses TRBV5-5 with TRBJ1-5; 8 bases are a match to TRBD1. The CDR3 consists of 16 residues. Germline lookup yields CDR1 SGHKS and CDR2 YYEKEE (reference sequence). V was pared by 0 bases and J by 0 bases, with 2 bases of the junction left unmatched. This CDR3 is CASSLGQGFSNQPQHF. DNA for the CDR3: TGTGCCAGCAGCTTGGGACAGGGGTTTAGCAATCAGCCCCAGCATTTT.

This chain connects TRBV6-5 to TRBJ1-2; D call uncertain. Germline values: CDR1 MNHEY, CDR2 SVGAGI. This CDR3 is built from 15 residues. V was pared by 5 bases and J by 4 bases, with 17 bases between. CDR3 sequence reads: CASSRTSSGIYGYTF. DNA for the CDR3: TGTGCCAGCAGTCGGACTAGCTCCGGGATCTATGGCTACACCTTC.

The gene calls are TRBV21-1 and TRBJ2-3; the DNA was not used to check the table's D call, TRBD1. TRBV21-1 is marked as a pseudogene. The CDR3 is 15 amino acids. The CDR3, as DNA: TGTGCCAGCAGCAAAGTACAGGGGATGGCAGATACGCAGTATTTT. Protein sequence: CASSKVQGMADTQYF.

J is TRBJ2-7 and V is TRBV10-2; D ambiguous. Trimming cost V 4 bases and J 5 bases, with 12 bases left between them. CDR1 is WSHSY and CDR2 is SAAADI in the germline V gene. The CDR3 extends over 13 amino acids. CDR3 sequence reads: CASSGPLKDEQYF. For the CDR3, the DNA is TGCGCCAGCAGTGGGCCCCTGAAGGACGAGCAGTACTTC.

As for this clone: One junction end does not reproduce the germline sequence, and a read error may be involved. V and J are TRBV2 and TRBJ1-1; 7 bases fit TRBD1. The CDR3 totals 14 residues. CDR1 and CDR2 from the germline V gene are SNHLY and FYNNEI. For the CDR3, the DNA is TGTGCCAGCAGAGAAGGGGGCATGAACACTGAAGCTTTCTTT. Translated: CASREGGMNTEAFF.

The table lists this clone with many counts. The chain recombines TRBV19 with TRBJ2-1; D is perhaps TRBD1 or TRBD2 (5 bases each). The CDR3 extends over 14 amino acids. The ends were cut back, 5 bases at V and 2 bases at J, with 10 bases in the middle. Germline V lookup: CDR1 LNHDA, CDR2 SQIVND (reference sequence). The CDR3, as DNA: TGTGCCAGTAGTCTGGGACGGACCTACAATGAGCAGTTCTTC. It codes for CASSLGRTYNEQFF. Full variable domain (remainder filled in from reference TRBV19 and TRBJ2-1): DGGITQSPKYLFRKEGQNVTLSCEQNLNHDAMYWYRQDPGQGLRLIYYSQIVNDFQKGDIAEGYSVSREKKESFPLTVTSAQKNPTAFYLCASSLGRTYNEQFFGPGTRLTVL.

The rearrangement joins TRBV28 to TRBJ2-1; 16 nucleotides line up with TRBD2. The V and J ends lost 6 bases and 14 bases, in that order; junction bases with no gene match: 13. CDR3 length: 16 amino acids. Looked up from germline, CDR1 is MDHEN and CDR2 is SYDVKM. In DNA, the CDR3 is TGTGCCAGCAGCACAGGGACTAGCGGGAGGGCCGGCGCAGAGTTCTTC. As protein: CASSTGTSGRAGAEFF.

This clone was detected once. The genes are TRBV6-5 and TRBJ2-7; D not certain. The CDR3 loop spans 14 amino acids. Germline loops: CDR1 MNHEY, CDR2 SVGAGI. Trimming removed 6 bases at V and 0 bases at J, with 12 bases between. In nucleotides, the CDR3 is TGTGCCAGCAGGCAAATGGCGAGCTCCTACGAGCAGTACTTC. This gives the protein CASRQMASSYEQYF.

The J gene is TRBJ2-5, the V gene TRBV29-1, with D perhaps being TRBD1 or TRBD2 (5 bases each). CDR3 length: 12 amino acids. Germline CDR1 reads SQVTM; CDR2 reads ANQGSEA. Trimming removed 5 bases at V and 5 bases at J, with 12 bases between. The CDR3 here is CSVRVGEETQYF. The DNA of the CDR3 is TGCAGCGTTAGGGTGGGGGAGGAGACCCAGTACTTC. The complete variable domain, with remaining parts taken from reference TRBV29-1 and TRBJ2-5, reads SAVISQKPSRDICQRGTSLTIQCQVDSQVTMMFWYRQQPGQSLTLIATANQGSEATYESGFVIDKFPISRPNLTFSTLTVSNMSPEDSSIYLCSVRVGEETQYFGPGTRLLVL.

This rearrangement joins TRBV6-2 or TRBV6-3 to TRBJ2-7; tentative D call: TRBD1 (5 bases). Per germline, CDR1 MNHEY and CDR2 SVGEGT. The CDR3 loop spans 13 amino acids. Trimming took off 2 bases at V and 3 bases at J, with 8 bases between the two ends. The CDR3 region is CASSYAQGYEQYV. The CDR3 nucleotides read TGTGCCAGCAGTTACGCGCAGGGCTACGAGCAGTACGTC.

The chain couples TRBV10-3 to TRBJ1-2; 8 bases map to TRBD1. J was trimmed by 6 bases and V by 6 bases; bases with no gene match: 6. This CDR3 is 13 amino acids long. CDR1 and CDR2 from the germline V gene are ENHRY and SYGVKD. CDR3 sequence (DNA): TGTGCCATCAGCGGACAGGGTTTGGATGGCTACACCTTC. Encoded protein: CAISGQGLDGYTF.

This clone was observed once. The conserved final phenylalanine or tryptophan is absent from the CDR3, which likely points to a read error. No DNA is shown, since the ends of the CDR3 on it are uncertain; the CDR3 is the one TCRdb lists. The gene calls are TRBV25-1 and TRBJ2-7; the DNA was not used to check the table's D call, TRBD1. The germline V gene has CDR1 MGHDK and CDR2 SYGVNS. Both ends counted, the CDR3 spans 12 residues. This chain's CDR3 is CASSAPDVGLRI.

This clone has a single count. The rearrangement uses TRBV27 and TRBJ1-2; D uncertain. Germline CDR1 and CDR2: MNHEY and SMNVEV (reference sequence). Trimming took off 3 bases at V and 4 bases at J, with 9 bases between the two ends. This CDR3 has 13 residues. The DNA of the CDR3 is TGTGCCAGCAGTTTTGGGCCTCTCTATGGCTACACCTTC. It codes for CASSFGPLYGYTF.

This clone has a single count. The chain uses TRBV25-1 and TRBJ1-5, with D unresolved. The CDR3 spans 12 residues. Trimming took off 7 bases at V and 9 bases at J, with 13 bases between the two ends. Germline values: CDR1 MGHDK, CDR2 SYGVNS. Here the CDR3 DNA reads TGTGCCAGCAAGGAAGGAACCGGGCCCCAGCATTTT. Translation gives CASKEGTGPQHF. Filled out from reference TRBV25-1 and TRBJ1-5, the complete variable domain reads EADIYQTPRYLVIGTGKKITLECSQTMGHDKMYWYQQDPGMELHLIHYSYGVNSTEKGDLSSESTVSRIRTEHFPLTLESARPSHTSQYLCASKEGTGPQHFGDGTRLSIL.

The sample holds a few counts of this clone. V and J are TRBV11-2 and TRBJ2-5; weak D call: TRBD2 (5 bases). With 3 bases removed from V and 3 bases from J, the gap between germline ends came to 11 bases. CDR1 is SGHAT, CDR2 FQNNGV, per germline. CDR3 length: 14 amino acids. The CDR3 DNA reads as TGTGCCAGCAGCTTTCTCCTCGGGGAAGAGACCCAGTACTTC. This codes for CASSFLLGEETQYF.